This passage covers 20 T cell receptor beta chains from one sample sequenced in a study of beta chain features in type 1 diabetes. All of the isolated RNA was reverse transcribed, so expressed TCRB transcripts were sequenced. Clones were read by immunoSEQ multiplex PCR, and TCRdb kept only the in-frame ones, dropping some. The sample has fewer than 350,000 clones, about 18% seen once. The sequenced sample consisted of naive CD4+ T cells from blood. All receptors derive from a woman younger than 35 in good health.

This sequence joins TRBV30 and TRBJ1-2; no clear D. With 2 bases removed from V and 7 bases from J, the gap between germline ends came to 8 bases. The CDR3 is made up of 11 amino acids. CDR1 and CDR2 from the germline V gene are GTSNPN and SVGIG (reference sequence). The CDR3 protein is CAWSPGIGYTF. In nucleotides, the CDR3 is TGTGCCTGGAGTCCGGGGATTGGCTACACCTTC.

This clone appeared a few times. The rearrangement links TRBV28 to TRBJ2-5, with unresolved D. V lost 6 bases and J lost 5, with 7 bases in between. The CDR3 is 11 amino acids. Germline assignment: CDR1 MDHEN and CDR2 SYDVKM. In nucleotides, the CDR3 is TGTGCCAGCAGCCAAGAGGAGACCCAGTACTTC. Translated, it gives CASSQEETQYF.

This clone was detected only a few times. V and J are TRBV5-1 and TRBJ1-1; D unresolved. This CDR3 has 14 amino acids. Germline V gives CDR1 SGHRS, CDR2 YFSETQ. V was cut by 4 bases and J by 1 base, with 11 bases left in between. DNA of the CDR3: TGCGCCAGCAGCCAGTTGGCGGGGAACACTGAAGCTTTCTTT. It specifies CASSQLAGNTEAFF.

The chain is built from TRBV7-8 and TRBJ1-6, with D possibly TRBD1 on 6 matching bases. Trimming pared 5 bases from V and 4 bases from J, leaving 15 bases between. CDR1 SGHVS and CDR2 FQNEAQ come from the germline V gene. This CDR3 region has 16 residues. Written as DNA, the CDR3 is TGTGCCAGCAGCCCGCGGAGTAGGGGGTATAATTCACCCCTCCACTTT. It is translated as CASSPRSRGYNSPLHF. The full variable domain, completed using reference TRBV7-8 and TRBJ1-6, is GAGVSQSPRYKVAKRGQDVALRCDPISGHVSLFWYQQALGQGPEFLTYFQNEAQLDKSGLPSDRFFAERPEGSVSTLKIQRTQQEDSAVYLCASSPRSRGYNSPLHFGNGTRLTVT.

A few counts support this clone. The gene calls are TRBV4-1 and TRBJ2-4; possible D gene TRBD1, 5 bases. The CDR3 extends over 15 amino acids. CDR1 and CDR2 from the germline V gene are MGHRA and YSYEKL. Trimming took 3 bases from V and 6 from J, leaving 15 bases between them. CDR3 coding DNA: TGCGCCAGCAGCCACCCCGCCCAGGGCCGAAACATTCAGTACTTC. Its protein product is CASSHPAQGRNIQYF.

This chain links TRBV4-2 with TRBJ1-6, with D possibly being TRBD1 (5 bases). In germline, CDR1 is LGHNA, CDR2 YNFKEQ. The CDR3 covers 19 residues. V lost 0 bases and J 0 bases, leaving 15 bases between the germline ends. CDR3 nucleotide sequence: TGTGCCAGCAGCCAAGATCTGGGGCAGAGGAGCTCCTATAATTCACCCCTCCACTTT. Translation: CASSQDLGQRSSYNSPLHF.

CDR3: CASMTSFLRDTQYF. Here the CDR3 DNA reads TGCGCCAGCATGACATCGTTTCTTCGAGATACGCAGTATTTT. The chain joins TRBV10-2 to TRBJ2-3; D is unresolved. The ends were cut back, 7 bases at V and 5 bases at J, with 16 bases in the middle. This CDR3 contains 14 residues. Germline V gene sequence: CDR1 WSHSY, CDR2 SAAADI.

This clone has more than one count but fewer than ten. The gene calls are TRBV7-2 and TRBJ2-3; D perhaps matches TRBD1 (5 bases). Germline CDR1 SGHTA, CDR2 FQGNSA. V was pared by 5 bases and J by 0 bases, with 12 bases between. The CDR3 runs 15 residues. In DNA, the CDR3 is TGTGCCAGCAGCCTTCAGGGTCCTAGCACAGATACGCAGTATTTT. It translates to CASSLQGPSTDTQYF.

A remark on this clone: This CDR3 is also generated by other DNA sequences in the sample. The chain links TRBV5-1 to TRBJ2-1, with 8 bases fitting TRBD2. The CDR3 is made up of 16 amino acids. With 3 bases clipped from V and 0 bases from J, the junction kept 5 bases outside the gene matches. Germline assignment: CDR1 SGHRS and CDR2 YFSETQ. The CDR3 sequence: CASSSLAGSSYNEQFF. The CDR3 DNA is TGCGCCAGCAGCTCATTAGCGGGAAGCTCCTACAATGAGCAGTTCTTC.

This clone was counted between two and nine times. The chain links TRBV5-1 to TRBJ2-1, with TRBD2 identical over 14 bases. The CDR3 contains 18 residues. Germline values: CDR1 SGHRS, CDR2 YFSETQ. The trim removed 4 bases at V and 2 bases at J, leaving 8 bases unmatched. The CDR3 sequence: CASSPGTSGRGTYNEQFF. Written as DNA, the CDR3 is TGCGCCAGCAGCCCCGGGACTAGCGGGAGAGGCACCTACAATGAGCAGTTCTTC. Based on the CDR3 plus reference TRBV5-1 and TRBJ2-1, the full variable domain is KAGVTQTPRYLIKTRGQQVTLSCSPISGHRSVSWYQQTPGQGLQFLFEYFSETQRNKGNFPGRFSGRQFSNSRSEMNVSTLELGDSALYLCASSPGTSGRGTYNEQFFGPGTRLTVL.

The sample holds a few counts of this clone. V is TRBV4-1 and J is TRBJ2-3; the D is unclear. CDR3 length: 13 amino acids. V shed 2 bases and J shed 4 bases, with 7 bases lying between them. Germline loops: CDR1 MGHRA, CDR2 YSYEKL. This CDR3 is CASSQFPADTQYF. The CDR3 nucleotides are TGCGCCAGCAGCCAATTCCCGGCAGATACGCAGTATTTT.

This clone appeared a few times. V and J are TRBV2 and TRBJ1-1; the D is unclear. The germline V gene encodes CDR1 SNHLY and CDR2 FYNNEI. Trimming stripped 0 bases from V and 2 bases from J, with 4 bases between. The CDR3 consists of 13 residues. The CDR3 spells CASSEARNTEAFF. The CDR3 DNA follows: TGTGCCAGCAGTGAAGCGCGCAACACTGAAGCTTTCTTT.

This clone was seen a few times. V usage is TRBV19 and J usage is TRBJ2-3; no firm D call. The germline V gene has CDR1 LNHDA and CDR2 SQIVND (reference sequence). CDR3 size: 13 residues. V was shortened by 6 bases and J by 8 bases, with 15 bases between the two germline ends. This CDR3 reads CASSKPTTGTQYF. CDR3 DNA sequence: TGTGCCAGTAGCAAACCAACCACGGGTACGCAGTATTTT.

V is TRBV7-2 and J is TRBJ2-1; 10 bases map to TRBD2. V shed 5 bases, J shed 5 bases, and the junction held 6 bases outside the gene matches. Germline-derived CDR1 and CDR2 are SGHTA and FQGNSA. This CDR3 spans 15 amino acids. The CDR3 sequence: CASSARTSGHNEQFF. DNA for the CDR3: TGTGCCAGCAGCGCCCGGACTAGCGGCCACAATGAGCAGTTCTTC.

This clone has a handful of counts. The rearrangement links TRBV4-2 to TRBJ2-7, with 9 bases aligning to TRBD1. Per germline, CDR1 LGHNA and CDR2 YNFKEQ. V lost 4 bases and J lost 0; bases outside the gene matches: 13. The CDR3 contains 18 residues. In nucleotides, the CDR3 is TGTGCCAGCAGCCGTGCAGGAGGGGACAGGGTTAGCTCCTACGAGCAGTACTTC. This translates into CASSRAGGDRVSSYEQYF.

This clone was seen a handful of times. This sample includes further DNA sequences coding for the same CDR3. This CDR3 is CASSQGGGETQYF. CDR3 nucleotides: TGCGCCAGCAGCCAAGGTGGGGGGGAGACCCAGTACTTC. The V call is TRBV4-1, the J call TRBJ2-5; tentatively, D is TRBD2 (6 bases). V was trimmed by 1 base and J by 5 bases, leaving 8 bases between them. This CDR3 region has 13 residues. Germline lookup yields CDR1 MGHRA and CDR2 YSYEKL.

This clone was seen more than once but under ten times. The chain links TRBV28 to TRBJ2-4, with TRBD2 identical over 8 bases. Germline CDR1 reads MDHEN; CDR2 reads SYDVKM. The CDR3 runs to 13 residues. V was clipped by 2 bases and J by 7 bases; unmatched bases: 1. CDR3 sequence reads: CASSLPGGNIQYF. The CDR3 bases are TGTGCCAGCAGTTTACCGGGGGGGAACATTCAGTACTTC.

This CDR3 is CASSLEAGGHVSYEQYF. The CDR3 DNA is TGTGCCAGCAGCTTAGAGGCGGGGGGCCACGTTTCCTACGAGCAGTACTTC. The gene calls are TRBV7-2 and TRBJ2-7, with TRBD2 matching 8 bases. The CDR3 covers 17 residues. V gave up 1 base and J gave up 1 base; unmatched junction bases: 9. Germline CDR1 SGHTA, CDR2 FQGNSA.

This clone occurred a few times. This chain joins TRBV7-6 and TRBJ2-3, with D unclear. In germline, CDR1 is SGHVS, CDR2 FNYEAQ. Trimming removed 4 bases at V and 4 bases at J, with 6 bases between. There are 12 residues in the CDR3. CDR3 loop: CASSSLSDTQYF. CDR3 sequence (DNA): TGTGCCAGCAGCTCCCTCTCAGATACGCAGTATTTT.

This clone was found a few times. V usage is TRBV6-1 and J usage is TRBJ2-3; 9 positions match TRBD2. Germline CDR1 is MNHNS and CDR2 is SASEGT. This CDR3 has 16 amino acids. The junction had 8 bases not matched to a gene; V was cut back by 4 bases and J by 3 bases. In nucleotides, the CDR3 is TGTGCCAGCAGTGGTATTAGCGGGAGTATGACAGATACGCAGTATTTT. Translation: CASSGISGSMTDTQYF.